The 10 T cell receptor beta chains below come from one sample, sequenced in a study of shared clonotypes between healthy human individuals. The repertoire was sequenced with immunoSEQ multiplex PCR; TCRdb's copy has only in-frame clones and lacks some. The data show 450,000 to 600,000 clones, less than 85% seen once. The sequenced material came from PBMCs. The receptors were sampled from a woman in her thirties or forties in good health. Some clones in this sample may be carry-over from other donors' samples.

This clone came up a few times. The rearrangement uses TRBV7-2 and TRBJ2-1, with D tentatively TRBD2 (7 bases). Deletions cut 5 bases from V and 6 bases from J, with 11 bases between. Germline V gene sequence: CDR1 SGHTA, CDR2 FQGNSA. The CDR3 has 13 residues. Here the CDR3 reads CASSPRGGNEQFF. In nucleotides, the CDR3 is TGTGCCAGCAGCCCAAGGGGGGGCAATGAGCAGTTCTTC.

The rearrangement links TRBV6-4 to TRBJ2-1; 11 nucleotides line up with TRBD2. Germline V gene lookup returns CDR1 MRHNA and CDR2 SNTAGT. Germline trimming cut 0 bases from V and 9 bases from J; bases unmatched to any gene: 7. The CDR3 runs 16 residues. CDR3 DNA sequence: TGTGCCAGCAGTGACTCGGGACTAGCGGAGGGGGGTGAGCAGTTCTTC. Amino acid sequence: CASSDSGLAEGGEQFF.

CDR3 residues: CASSFAGNYEQYF. CDR3 DNA sequence: TGTGCCAGCAGCTTTGCGGGGAACTACGAGCAGTACTTC. The genes are TRBV7-9 and TRBJ2-7, with D maybe TRBD2 (6 bases). This CDR3 comprises 13 residues. Germline values: CDR1 SEHNR, CDR2 FQNEAQ (reference sequence). Trimming cost V 3 bases and J 3 bases, with 9 bases left between them.

V gene TRBV9 combines with J gene TRBJ2-3, with TRBD2 matching over 7 bases. The CDR3 runs 16 residues. Per the germline V gene, CDR1 is SGDLS and CDR2 is YYNGEE. Germline trimming cut 0 bases from V and 4 bases from J; bases unmatched to any gene: 8. The CDR3 reads CASSVGDAGVADTQYF. In DNA, the CDR3 is TGTGCCAGCAGCGTAGGGGATGCGGGGGTCGCAGATACGCAGTATTTT.

This chain links TRBV18 with TRBJ1-4; D is unclear. The CDR3 contains 14 residues. Germline V CDR1 and CDR2: KGHSH, LQKENI. V dropped 1 base and J dropped 7 bases, with 10 bases sitting between them. CDR3 bases: TGTGCCAGCTCACCACTCGGGGAGGGTGAAAAACTGTTTTTT. Translation gives CASSPLGEGEKLFF.

This chain links TRBV4-1 with TRBJ2-3; 11 nucleotides align to TRBD2. V lost 3 bases and J lost 0; bases outside the gene matches: 2. Germline V gives CDR1 MGHRA, CDR2 YSYEKL. The CDR3 extends over 16 amino acids. The CDR3 region is CASSHRTSGSTDTQYF. The DNA for the CDR3 is TGCGCCAGCAGCCATCGGACTAGCGGGAGCACAGATACGCAGTATTTT.

V usage is TRBV28 and J usage is TRBJ1-2; D unresolved. Germline V gives CDR1 MDHEN, CDR2 SYDVKM. The CDR3 covers 12 residues. V was pared by 3 bases and J by 4 bases, with 6 bases between. CDR3 amino acids: CASSFRGYGYTF. The CDR3 DNA sequence: TGTGCCAGCAGTTTCCGGGGCTATGGCTACACCTTC.

V usage is TRBV28 and J usage is TRBJ2-1; the D gene is possibly TRBD2 (6 bases). V was shortened by 5 bases and J by 10 bases, with 12 bases between the two germline ends. The CDR3 extends over 12 amino acids. Per germline, CDR1 MDHEN and CDR2 SYDVKM. CDR3 protein: CASSPGDSEQFF. As DNA, the CDR3 is TGTGCCAGCAGTCCCGGGGACTCCGAGCAGTTCTTC.

The V gene is TRBV6-1, the J gene TRBJ2-1; D gene unclear. The CDR3 has 15 residues. V lost 6 bases, J lost 2 bases, and 14 bases lay in between. Germline V CDR1 and CDR2: MNHNS, SASEGT. The CDR3 DNA sequence: TGTGCCAGCAGCTTAGTTCCAGAGGCCTACAATGAGCAGTTCTTC. Amino acids: CASSLVPEAYNEQFF.

The genes are TRBV4-3 and TRBJ2-2; 10 bases match TRBD2. V gave up 4 bases and J gave up 4 bases; unmatched junction bases: 3. This CDR3 is 15 amino acids long. Germline CDR1 and CDR2: LGHNA and YSLEER. The CDR3 region has the DNA TGCGCCAGCAGCCTACAGCGGGAGGGCACCGGGGAGCTGTTTTTT. Translated: CASSLQREGTGELFF.